The rows below give T cell receptor beta chains drawn from one sample of a study of blood T cell repertoires in COVID-19. The repertoire was sequenced with immunoSEQ multiplex PCR; TCRdb's copy has only in-frame clones and lacks some. The sample has 80,000 or so clones, 80% to 90% seen once. Specimen: peripheral blood. These receptors all come from a woman over 75 with acute or convalescent COVID-19. CDR3s include the opening cysteine and the closing phenylalanine or tryptophan. Each record gives: V gene, J gene, CDR3 length, CDR3 protein.

TRBV7-2	TRBJ2-1	16	CASSARGGGSYNEQFF
TRBV5-8	TRBJ1-1	14	CASSFAGLVAEAFF
TRBV2	TRBJ1-6	15	CASSAYQGMNSPLHF
TRBV7-3	TRBJ2-1	15	CASSPITSSYNEQFF
TRBV3-1/TRBV3-2	TRBJ1-5	15	CASSQGSAGLRPQHF
TRBV28	TRBJ1-5	13	CASRLQVAQPQHF
TRBV4-2	TRBJ2-1	19	CASSQDISGGLSSYNEQFF
TRBV24-1	TRBJ2-7	11	CATSDSYEQYF
TRBV30	TRBJ2-7	15	CAWSGGSDRTYEQYF
TRBV4-1	TRBJ2-2	18	CASSQDLGTSDYTGELFF
TRBV9	TRBJ2-1	15	CASSAVDLLDNEQFF
TRBV12-1	TRBJ1-2	15	CASSFVRGFGDGYTF
TRBV7-2	TRBJ1-1	14	CASSYRTGGTEAFF
TRBV19	TRBJ2-6	16	CASTSFGTAGANVLTF
TRBV19	TRBJ2-2	15	CASSILSGNTGELFF
TRBV2	TRBJ2-3	15	CASSPRTSGTDTQYF
TRBV19	TRBJ2-7	15	CASSGTDAASYEQYF
TRBV28	TRBJ1-5	10	CASSLQPQHF
TRBV27	TRBJ1-6	15	CASSYDSSYNSPLHF
TRBV19	TRBJ1-4	17	CATAQTAPLPLDEKLFF
TRBV10-3	TRBJ2-5	13	CAIKLGGQETQYF
TRBV19	TRBJ2-7	14	CASSIGQGAYEQYF
TRBV18	TRBJ2-6	18	CASSPRGQGASGANVLTF
TRBV18	TRBJ1-2	15	CASSPTDKSNYGYTF
TRBV24-1	TRBJ2-1	15	CATSDGLALNNEQFF
TRBV19	TRBJ1-5	19	CASRYSGGGTAYSNQPQHF
TRBV6-5	TRBJ1-1	14	CASNRGVGGTEAFF
TRBV19	TRBJ1-4	18	CASTLPRDRDDGNEKLFF
TRBV27	TRBJ2-6	17	CASSSSAGWAGANVLTF
TRBV11-2	TRBJ1-3	16	CASSLAGGLSGNTIYF
TRBV5-1	TRBJ1-5	15	CASSLAGQGNQPQHF
TRBV27	TRBJ1-1	14	CASSLSPVPTEAFF
TRBV2	TRBJ1-2	14	CASSEGAANYGYTF
TRBV19	TRBJ1-6	18	CASSIGFSSGGWGSPLHF
TRBV3-1/TRBV3-2	TRBJ2-2	15	CASSQWGANTGELFF
TRBV3-1/TRBV3-2	TRBJ1-2	15	CASSLRPPGSYGYTF
TRBV24-1	TRBJ1-2	13	CATSDPAGNGYTF
TRBV5-1	TRBJ2-5	14	CASSTATRLETQYF
TRBV7-3	TRBJ1-1	14	CASSLNTRGAEAFF
TRBV4-1	TRBJ2-3	17	CASSQDGASGSTDTQYF
TRBV15	TRBJ1-4	14	CATSRGDRSEKLFF
TRBV2	TRBJ1-6	16	CASSEVGVQSNSPLHF
TRBV11-2	TRBJ1-2	15	CASSPTPGTGGRYTF
TRBV9	TRBJ1-4	14	CASSVPGPNEKLFF
TRBV5-1	TRBJ2-1	12	CASSLSELKQFF
TRBV29-1	TRBJ2-1	15	CSVEDVAGRANEQFF
TRBV24-1	TRBJ1-2	11	CATSDPDGYTF
TRBV21-1	TRBJ2-3	17	CASSPSHSSGSPDTQYF
TRBV19	TRBJ1-3	16	CASSIIGETAGNTIYF
TRBV9	TRBJ1-6	13	CASSPHSDLSLHF
TRBV7-2	TRBJ2-3	12	CATRGGTDTQYF
TRBV7-2	TRBJ1-6	15	CASSLVQGPHSPLHF
TRBV7-2	TRBJ1-2	15	CASRKGGAYDYGYTF
TRBV14	TRBJ2-1	15	CASSQVSFSYNEQFF
TRBV5-4	TRBJ2-3	17	CASSFGGSGRSTDTQYF
TRBV25-1	TRBJ1-1	14	CASSEAGGHTEAFF
TRBV6-5	TRBJ2-7	15	CASSYSLDRWYEQYF
TRBV9	TRBJ1-1	14	CASSVGSGNTEAFF